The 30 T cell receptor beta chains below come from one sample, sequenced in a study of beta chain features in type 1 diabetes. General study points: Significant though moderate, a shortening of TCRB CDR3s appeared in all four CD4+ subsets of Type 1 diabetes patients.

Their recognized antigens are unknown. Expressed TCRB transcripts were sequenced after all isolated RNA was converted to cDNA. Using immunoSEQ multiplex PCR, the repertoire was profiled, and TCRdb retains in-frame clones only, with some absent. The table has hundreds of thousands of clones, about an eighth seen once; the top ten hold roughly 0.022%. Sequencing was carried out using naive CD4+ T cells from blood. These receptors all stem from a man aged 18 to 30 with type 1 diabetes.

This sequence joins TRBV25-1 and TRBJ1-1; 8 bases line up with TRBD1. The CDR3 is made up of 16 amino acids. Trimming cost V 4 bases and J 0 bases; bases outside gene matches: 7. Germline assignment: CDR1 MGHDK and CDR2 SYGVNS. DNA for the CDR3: TGTGCCAGCAGTGGAAGCAGGGGGCCTCTGAACACTGAAGCTTTCTTT. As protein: CASSGSRGPLNTEAFF.

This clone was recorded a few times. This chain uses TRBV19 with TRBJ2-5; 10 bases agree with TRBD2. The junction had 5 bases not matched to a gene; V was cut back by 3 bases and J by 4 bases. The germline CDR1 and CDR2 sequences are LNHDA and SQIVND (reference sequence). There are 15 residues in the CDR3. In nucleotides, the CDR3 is TGTGCCAGTAGTATCAGCGGGGGGGCCGGAGAGACCCAGTACTTC. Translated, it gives CASSISGGAGETQYF.

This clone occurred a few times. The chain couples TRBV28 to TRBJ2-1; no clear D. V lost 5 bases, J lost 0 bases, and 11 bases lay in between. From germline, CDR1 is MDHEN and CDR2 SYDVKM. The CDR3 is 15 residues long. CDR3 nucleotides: TGTGCCAGCAGTAGGACGGTCAGCTCCTACAATGAGCAGTTCTTC. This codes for CASSRTVSSYNEQFF. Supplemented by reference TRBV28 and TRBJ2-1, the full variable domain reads DVKVTQSSRYLVKRTGEKVFLECVQDMDHENMFWYRQDPGLGLRLIYFSYDVKMKEKGDIPEGYSVSREKKERFSLILESASTNQTSMYLCASSRTVSSYNEQFFGPGTRLTVL.

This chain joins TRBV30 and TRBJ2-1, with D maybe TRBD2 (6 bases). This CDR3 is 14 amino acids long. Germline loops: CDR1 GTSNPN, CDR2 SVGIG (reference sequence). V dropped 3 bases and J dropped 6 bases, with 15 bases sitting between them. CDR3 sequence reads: CAWRRSYGGNEQFF. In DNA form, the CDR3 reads TGTGCCTGGAGAAGATCATACGGGGGCAATGAGCAGTTCTTC.

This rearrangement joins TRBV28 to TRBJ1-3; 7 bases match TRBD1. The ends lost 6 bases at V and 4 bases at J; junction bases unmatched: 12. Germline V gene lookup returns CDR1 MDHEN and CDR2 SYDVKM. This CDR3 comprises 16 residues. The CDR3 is CASRRTAQGTGNTIYF. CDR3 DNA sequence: TGTGCCAGCAGAAGAACAGCACAGGGGACCGGAAACACCATATATTTT.

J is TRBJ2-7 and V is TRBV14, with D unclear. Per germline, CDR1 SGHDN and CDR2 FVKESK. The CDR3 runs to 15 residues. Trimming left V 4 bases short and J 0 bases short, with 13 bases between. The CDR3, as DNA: TGTGCCAGCAGCCCCCCCCGAGAACGCTCCTACGAGCAGTACTTC. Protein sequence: CASSPPRERSYEQYF.

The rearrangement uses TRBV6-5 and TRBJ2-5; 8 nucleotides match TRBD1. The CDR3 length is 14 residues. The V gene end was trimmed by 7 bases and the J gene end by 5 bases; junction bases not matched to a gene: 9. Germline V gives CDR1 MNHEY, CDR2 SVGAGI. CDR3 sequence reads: CASTTQGGLETQYF. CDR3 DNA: TGTGCCAGCACGACACAGGGGGGCTTGGAGACCCAGTACTTC.

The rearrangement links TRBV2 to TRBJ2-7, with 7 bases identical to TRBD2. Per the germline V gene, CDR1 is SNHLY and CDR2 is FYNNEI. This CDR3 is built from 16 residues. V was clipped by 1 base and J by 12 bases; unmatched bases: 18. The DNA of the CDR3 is TGTGCCAGCAGTGAAGTCGTGGGGAGGGGTGGTCCGGGCCTGTACTTC. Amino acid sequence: CASSEVVGRGGPGLYF.

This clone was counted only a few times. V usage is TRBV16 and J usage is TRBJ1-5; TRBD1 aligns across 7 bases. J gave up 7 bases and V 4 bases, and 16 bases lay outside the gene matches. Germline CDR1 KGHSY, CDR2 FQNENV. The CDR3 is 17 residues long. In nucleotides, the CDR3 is TGTGCCAGCAGCCGTTTTAAGCTGGGGACAGAGGGCCAGCCCCAGCATTTT. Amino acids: CASSRFKLGTEGQPQHF.

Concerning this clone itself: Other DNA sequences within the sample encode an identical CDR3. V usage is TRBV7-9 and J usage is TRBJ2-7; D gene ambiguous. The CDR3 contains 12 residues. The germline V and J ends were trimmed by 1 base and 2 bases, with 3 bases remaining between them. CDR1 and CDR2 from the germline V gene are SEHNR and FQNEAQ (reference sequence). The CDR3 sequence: CASSLVAYEQYF. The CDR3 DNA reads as TGTGCCAGCAGCTTAGTTGCCTACGAGCAGTACTTC.

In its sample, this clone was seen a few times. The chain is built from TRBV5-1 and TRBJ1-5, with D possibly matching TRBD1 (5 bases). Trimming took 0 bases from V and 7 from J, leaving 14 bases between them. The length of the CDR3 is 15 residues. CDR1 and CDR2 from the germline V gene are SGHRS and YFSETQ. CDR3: CASSLAGGVEQPQHF. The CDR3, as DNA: TGCGCCAGCAGCTTGGCCGGAGGGGTCGAACAGCCCCAGCATTTT.

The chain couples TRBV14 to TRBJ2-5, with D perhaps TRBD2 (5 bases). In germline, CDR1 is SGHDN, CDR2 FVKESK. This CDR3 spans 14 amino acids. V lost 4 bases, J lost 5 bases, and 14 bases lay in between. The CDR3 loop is CASSRGPPPETQYF. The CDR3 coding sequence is TGTGCCAGCAGCCGAGGGCCACCTCCCGAGACCCAGTACTTC.

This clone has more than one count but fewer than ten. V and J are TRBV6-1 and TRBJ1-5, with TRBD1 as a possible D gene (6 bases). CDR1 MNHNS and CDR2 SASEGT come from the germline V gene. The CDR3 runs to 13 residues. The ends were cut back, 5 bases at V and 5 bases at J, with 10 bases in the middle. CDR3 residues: CASSWAGDQPQHF. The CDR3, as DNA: TGTGCCAGCAGTTGGGCAGGGGATCAGCCCCAGCATTTT.

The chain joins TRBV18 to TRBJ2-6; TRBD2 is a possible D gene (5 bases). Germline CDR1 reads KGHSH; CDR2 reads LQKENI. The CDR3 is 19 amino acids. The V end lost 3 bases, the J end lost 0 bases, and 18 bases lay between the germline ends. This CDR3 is CASSPREGSPYSGANVLTF. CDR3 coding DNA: TGTGCCAGCTCACCCCGGGAAGGGTCACCATACTCTGGGGCCAACGTCCTGACTTTC.

The CDR3 DNA is TGTGCCAGTAGTATGACCGGGACAGGGGCCGGCGAGCAGTACTTC. Its protein is CASSMTGTGAGEQYF. The V and J genes are TRBV19 and TRBJ2-7; 10 bases match TRBD1. This CDR3 has 15 residues. V was clipped by 3 bases and J by 6 bases; unmatched bases: 8. The germline V gene has CDR1 LNHDA and CDR2 SQIVND (reference sequence).

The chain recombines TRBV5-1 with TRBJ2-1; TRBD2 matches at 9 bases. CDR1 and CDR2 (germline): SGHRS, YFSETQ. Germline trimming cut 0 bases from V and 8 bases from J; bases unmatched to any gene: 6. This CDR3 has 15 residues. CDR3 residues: CASSLVASGEDEQFF. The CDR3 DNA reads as TGCGCCAGCAGCTTGGTGGCTAGCGGGGAAGATGAGCAGTTCTTC.

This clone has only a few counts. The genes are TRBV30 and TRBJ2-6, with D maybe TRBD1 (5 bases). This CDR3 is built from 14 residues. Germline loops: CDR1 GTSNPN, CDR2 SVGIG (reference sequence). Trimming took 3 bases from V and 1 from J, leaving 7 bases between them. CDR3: CAWSPGSGANVLTF. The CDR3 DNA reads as TGTGCCTGGAGCCCAGGGTCTGGGGCCAACGTCCTGACTTTC.

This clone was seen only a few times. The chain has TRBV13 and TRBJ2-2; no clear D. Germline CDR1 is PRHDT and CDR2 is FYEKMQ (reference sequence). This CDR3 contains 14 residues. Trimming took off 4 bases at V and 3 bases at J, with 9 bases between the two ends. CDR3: CASSWGGDTGELFF. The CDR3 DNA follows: TGTGCCAGCAGCTGGGGTGGGGACACCGGGGAGCTGTTTTTT. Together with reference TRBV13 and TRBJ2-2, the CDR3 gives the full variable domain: AAGVIQSPRHLIKEKRETATLKCYPIPRHDTVYWYQQGPGQDPQFLISFYEKMQSDKGSIPDRFSAQQFSDYHSELNMSSLELGDSALYFCASSWGGDTGELFFGEGSRLTVL.

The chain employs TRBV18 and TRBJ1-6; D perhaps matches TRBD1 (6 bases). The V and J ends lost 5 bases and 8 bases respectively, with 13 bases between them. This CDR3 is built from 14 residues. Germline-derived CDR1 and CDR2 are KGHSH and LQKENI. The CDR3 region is CASSYGGGDSPLHF. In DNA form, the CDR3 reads TGTGCCAGCTCATACGGAGGGGGGGATTCACCCCTCCACTTT.

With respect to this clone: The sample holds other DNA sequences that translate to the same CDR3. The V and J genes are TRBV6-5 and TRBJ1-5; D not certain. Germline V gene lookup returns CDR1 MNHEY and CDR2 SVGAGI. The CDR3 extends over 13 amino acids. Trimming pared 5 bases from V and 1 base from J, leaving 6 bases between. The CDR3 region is CASSRVSNQPQHF. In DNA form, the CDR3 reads TGTGCCAGCAGTAGGGTAAGCAATCAGCCCCAGCATTTT.

The CDR3 nucleotides are TGTGCCAGCAGGAAGGACAGCACAGATACGCAGTATTTT. It yields the protein CASRKDSTDTQYF. V gene TRBV28 combines with J gene TRBJ2-3; D unresolved. V gave up 6 bases and J gave up 0 bases, with 7 bases separating them. Germline V gene sequence: CDR1 MDHEN, CDR2 SYDVKM. The CDR3 is 13 residues long.

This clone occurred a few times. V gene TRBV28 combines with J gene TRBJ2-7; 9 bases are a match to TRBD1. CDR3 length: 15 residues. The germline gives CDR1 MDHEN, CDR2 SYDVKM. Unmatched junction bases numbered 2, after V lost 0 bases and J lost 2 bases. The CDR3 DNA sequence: TGTGCCAGCAGTTTATGGGGACAGGGTCCCTACGAGCAGTACTTC. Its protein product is CASSLWGQGPYEQYF.

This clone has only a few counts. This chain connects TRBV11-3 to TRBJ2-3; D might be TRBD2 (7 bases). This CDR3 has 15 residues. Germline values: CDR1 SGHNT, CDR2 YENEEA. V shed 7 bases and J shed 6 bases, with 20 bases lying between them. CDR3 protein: CASNIQAGAWDTQYF. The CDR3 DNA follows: TGTGCCAGCAATATACAGGCGGGGGCGTGGGATACGCAGTATTTT.

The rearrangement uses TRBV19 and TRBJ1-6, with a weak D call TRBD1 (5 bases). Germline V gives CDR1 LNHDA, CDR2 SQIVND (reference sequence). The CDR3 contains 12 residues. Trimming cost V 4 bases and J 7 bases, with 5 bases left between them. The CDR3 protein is CASSTGNSPLHF. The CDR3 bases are TGTGCCAGTAGTACAGGGAATTCACCCCTCCACTTT.

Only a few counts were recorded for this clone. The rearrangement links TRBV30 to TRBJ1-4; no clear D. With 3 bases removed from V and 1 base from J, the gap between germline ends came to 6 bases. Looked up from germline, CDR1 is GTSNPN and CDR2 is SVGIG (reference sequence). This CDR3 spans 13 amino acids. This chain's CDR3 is CAWRAGTNEKLFF. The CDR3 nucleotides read TGTGCCTGGAGAGCTGGAACTAATGAAAAACTGTTTTTT.

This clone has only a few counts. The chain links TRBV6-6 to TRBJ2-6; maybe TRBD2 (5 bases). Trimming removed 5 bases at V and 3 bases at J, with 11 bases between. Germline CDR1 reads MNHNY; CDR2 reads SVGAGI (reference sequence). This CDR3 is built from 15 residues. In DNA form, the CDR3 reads TGTGCCAGCAGTGCGCCCGGACTTGGGGCCAACGTCCTGACTTTC. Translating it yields CASSAPGLGANVLTF.

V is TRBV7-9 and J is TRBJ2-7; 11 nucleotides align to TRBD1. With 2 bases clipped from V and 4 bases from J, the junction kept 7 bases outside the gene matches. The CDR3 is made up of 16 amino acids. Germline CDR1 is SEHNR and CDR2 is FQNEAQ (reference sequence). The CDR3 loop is CASSLIRTGGSYEQYF. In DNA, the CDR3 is TGTGCCAGCAGCTTAATTCGGACAGGGGGCTCGTACGAGCAGTACTTC.

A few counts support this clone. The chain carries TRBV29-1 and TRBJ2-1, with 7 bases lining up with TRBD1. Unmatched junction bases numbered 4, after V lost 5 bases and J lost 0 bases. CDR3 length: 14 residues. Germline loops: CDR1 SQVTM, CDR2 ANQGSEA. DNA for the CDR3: TGCAGCGTTATCCGGGACAGCTCCTACAATGAGCAGTTCTTC. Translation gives CSVIRDSSYNEQFF.

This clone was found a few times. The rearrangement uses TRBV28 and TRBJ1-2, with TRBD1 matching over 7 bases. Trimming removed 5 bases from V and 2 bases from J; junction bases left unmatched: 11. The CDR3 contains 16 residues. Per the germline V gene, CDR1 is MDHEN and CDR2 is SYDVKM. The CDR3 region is CASSVSGTANNYGYTF. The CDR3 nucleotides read TGTGCCAGCAGTGTATCAGGGACAGCAAACAACTATGGCTACACCTTC.

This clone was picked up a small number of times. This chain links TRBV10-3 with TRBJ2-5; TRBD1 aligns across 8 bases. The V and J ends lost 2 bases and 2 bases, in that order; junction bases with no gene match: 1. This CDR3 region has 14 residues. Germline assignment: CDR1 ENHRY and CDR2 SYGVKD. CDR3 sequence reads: CAISETGGQETQYF. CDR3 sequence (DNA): TGTGCCATCAGTGAGACAGGGGGGCAAGAGACCCAGTACTTC.